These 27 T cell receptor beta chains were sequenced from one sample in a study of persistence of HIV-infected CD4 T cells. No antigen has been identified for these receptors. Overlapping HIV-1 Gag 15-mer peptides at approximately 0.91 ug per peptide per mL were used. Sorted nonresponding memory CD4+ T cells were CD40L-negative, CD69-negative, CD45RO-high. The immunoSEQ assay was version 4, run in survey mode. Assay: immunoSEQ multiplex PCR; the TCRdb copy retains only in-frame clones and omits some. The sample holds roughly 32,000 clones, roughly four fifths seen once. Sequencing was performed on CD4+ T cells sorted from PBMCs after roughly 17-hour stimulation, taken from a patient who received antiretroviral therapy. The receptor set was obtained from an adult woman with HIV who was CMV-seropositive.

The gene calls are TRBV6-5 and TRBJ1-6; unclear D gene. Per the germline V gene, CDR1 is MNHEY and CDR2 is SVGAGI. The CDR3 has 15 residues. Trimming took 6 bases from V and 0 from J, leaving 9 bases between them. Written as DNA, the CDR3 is TGTGCCAGCAGGCTCGCGGGCTCCTATAATTCACCCCTCCACTTT. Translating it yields CASRLAGSYNSPLHF.

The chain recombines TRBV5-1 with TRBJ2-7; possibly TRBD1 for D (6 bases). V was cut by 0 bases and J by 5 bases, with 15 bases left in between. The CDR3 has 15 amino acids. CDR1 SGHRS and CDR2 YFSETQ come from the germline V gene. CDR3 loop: CASSLDRQVGNEQYF. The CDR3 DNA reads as TGCGCCAGCAGCTTGGACAGACAGGTTGGGAACGAGCAGTACTTC.

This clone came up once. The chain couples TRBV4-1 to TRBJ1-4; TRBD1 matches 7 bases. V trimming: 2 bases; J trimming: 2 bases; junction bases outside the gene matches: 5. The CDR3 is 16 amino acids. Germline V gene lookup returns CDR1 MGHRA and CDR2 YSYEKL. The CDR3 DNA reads TGCGCCAGCAGCCAACGACAGGGAGGGACTAATGAAAAACTGTTTTTT. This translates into CASSQRQGGTNEKLFF.

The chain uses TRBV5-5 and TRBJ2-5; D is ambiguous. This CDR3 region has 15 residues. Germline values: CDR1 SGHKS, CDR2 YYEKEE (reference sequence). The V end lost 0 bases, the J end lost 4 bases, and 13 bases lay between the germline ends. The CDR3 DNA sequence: TGTGCCAGCAGCTTGGTTGACATATTGAGAGAGACCCAGTACTTC. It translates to CASSLVDILRETQYF.

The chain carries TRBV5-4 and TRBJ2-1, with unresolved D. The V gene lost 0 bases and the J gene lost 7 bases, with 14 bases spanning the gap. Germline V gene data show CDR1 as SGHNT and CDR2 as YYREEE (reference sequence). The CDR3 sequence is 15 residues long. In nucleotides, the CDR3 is TGTGCCAGCAGCTTGGGGGCGGAATCGGGTAATGAGCAGTTCTTC. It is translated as CASSLGAESGNEQFF.

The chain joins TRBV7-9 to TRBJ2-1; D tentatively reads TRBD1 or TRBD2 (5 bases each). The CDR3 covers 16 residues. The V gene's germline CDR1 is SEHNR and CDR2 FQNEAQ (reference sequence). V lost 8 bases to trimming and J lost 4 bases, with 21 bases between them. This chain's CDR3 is CASGRGPQIGYNEQFF. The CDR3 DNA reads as TGTGCCAGCGGACGGGGCCCCCAAATAGGGTACAATGAGCAGTTCTTC.

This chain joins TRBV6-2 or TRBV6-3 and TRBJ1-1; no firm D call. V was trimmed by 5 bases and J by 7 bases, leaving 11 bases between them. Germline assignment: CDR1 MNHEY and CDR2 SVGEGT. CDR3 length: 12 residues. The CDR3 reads CASSRHTFEAFF. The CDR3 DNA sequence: TGTGCCAGCAGTCGACACACGTTTGAAGCTTTCTTT.

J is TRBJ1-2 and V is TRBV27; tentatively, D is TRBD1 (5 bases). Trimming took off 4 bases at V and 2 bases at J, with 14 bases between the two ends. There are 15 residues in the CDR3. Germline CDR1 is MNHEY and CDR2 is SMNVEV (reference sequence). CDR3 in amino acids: CASSSRRRVNYGYTF. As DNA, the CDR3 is TGTGCCAGCAGTTCCCGACGCAGGGTGAACTATGGCTACACCTTC.

The CDR3 bases are TGTGCCAGCAGTTTACGAGCGAGGGCACATTCGGGAGAGCAGTACTTC. Amino acids: CASSLRARAHSGEQYF. The V gene is TRBV28, the J gene TRBJ2-7; weak D call: TRBD2 (5 bases). V was clipped by 2 bases and J by 7 bases, with 21 bases between them. The CDR3 has 16 amino acids. The germline gives CDR1 MDHEN, CDR2 SYDVKM.

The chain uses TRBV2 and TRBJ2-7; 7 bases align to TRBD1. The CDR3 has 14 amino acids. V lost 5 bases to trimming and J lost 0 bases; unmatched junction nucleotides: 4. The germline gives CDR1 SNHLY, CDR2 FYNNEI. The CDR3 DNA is TGTGCCAGCAGTTTGGACAGGTTCTCCTACGAGCAGTACTTC. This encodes CASSLDRFSYEQYF.

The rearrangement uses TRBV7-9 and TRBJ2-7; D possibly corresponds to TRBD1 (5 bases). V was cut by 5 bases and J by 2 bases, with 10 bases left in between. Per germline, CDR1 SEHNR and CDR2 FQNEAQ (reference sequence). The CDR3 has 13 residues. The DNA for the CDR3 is TGTGCCAGCAGCCCGGACATTGCCTACGAGCAGTACTTC. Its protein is CASSPDIAYEQYF.

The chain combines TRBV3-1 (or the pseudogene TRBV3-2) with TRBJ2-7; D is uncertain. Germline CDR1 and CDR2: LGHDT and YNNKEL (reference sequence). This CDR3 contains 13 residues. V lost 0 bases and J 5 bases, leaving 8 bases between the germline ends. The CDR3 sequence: CASSQDEDHEQYF. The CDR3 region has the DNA TGTGCCAGCAGCCAAGATGAGGACCACGAGCAGTACTTC.

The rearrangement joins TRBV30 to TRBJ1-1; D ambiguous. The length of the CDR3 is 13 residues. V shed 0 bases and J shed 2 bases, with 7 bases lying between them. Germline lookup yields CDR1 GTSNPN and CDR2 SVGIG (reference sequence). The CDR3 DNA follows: TGTGCCTGGAGTGTTAACAGAAACACTGAAGCTTTCTTT. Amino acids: CAWSVNRNTEAFF.

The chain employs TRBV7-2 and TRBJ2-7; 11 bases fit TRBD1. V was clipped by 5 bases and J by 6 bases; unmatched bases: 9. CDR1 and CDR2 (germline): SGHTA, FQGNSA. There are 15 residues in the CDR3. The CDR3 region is CASSTGQGAIAEQYF. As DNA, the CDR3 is TGTGCCAGCAGCACTGGACAGGGGGCGATCGCCGAGCAGTACTTC.

Here the CDR3 DNA reads TGTGCCAGCAGCGAGAACCTCCCGGGACAGGGGTATTATGGCTACACCTTC. Encoded protein: CASSENLPGQGYYGYTF. This chain links TRBV2 with TRBJ1-2; 10 bases line up with TRBD1. V was clipped by 6 bases and J by 5 bases; unmatched bases: 15. CDR1 SNHLY and CDR2 FYNNEI come from the germline V gene. The CDR3 covers 17 residues. Full variable domain (rest looked up from reference TRBV2 and TRBJ1-2): EPEVTQTPSHQVTQMGQEVILRCVPISNHLYFYWYRQILGQKVEFLVSFYNNEISEKSEIFDDQFSVERPDGSNFTLKIRSTKLEDSAMYFCASSENLPGQGYYGYTFGSGTRLTVV.

CDR3 sequence (DNA): TGCGCCAGCAGCCAAGATAGAACACCCGGGACAGGGCTTCGGGGCTACACCTTC. It specifies CASSQDRTPGTGLRGYTF. The V call is TRBV4-1, the J call TRBJ1-2, with 9 nucleotides matching TRBD1. With 0 bases clipped from V and 8 bases from J, the junction kept 16 bases outside the gene matches. There are 18 residues in the CDR3. The germline gives CDR1 MGHRA, CDR2 YSYEKL.

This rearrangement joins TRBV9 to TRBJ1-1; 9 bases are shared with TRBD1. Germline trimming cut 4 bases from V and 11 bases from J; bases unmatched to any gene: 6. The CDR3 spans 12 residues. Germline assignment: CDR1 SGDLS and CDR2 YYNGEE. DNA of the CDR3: TGTGCCAGCAGCCCGAAGGACAGGGGCGCTTTCTTT. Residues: CASSPKDRGAFF.

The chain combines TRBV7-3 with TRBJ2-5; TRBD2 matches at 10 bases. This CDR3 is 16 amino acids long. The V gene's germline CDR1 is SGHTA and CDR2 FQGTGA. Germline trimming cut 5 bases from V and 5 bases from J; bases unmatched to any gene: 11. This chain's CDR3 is CASSPEGSGGRETQYF. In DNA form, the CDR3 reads TGTGCCAGCAGCCCCGAGGGTAGCGGGGGGAGGGAGACCCAGTACTTC.

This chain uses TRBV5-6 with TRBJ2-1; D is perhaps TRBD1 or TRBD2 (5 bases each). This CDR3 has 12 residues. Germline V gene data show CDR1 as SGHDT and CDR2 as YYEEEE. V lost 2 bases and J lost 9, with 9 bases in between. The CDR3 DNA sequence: TGTGCCAGCAGCTTAATGAGGGGTGAGCAGTTCTTC. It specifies CASSLMRGEQFF.

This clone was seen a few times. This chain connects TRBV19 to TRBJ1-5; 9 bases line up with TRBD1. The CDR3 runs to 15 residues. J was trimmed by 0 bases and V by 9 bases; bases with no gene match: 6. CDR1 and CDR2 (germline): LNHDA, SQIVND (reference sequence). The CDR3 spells CASDRGDGSNQPQHF. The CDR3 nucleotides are TGTGCCAGCGACAGGGGGGACGGTAGCAATCAGCCCCAGCATTTT.

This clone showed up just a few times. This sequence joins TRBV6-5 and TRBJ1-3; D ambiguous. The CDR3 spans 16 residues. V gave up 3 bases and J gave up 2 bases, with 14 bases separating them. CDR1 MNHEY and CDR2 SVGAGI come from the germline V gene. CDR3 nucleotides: TGTGCCAGCAGTTATGGTAGCACGGGAGCTGGAAACACCATATATTTT. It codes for CASSYGSTGAGNTIYF.

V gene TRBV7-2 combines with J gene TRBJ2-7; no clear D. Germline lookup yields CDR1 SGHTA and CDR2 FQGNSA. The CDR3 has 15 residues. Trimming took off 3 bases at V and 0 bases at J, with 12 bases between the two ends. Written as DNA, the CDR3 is TGTGCCAGCAGCTTCGGTGGTTACAGCTCCTACGAGCAGTACTTC. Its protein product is CASSFGGYSSYEQYF.

The CDR3 nucleotides read TGTGCCAGCAGTCATGACAGGGGTCACCCCAATACGCAGTATTTT. It translates to CASSHDRGHPNTQYF. The rearrangement joins TRBV2 to TRBJ2-3; 8 bases line up with TRBD1. Germline V gene lookup returns CDR1 SNHLY and CDR2 FYNNEI. V was clipped by 5 bases and J by 7 bases; unmatched bases: 11. The CDR3 covers 15 residues.

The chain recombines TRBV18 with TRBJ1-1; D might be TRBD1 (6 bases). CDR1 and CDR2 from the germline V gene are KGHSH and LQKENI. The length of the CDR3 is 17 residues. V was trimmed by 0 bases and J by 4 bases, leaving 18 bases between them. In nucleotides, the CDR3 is TGTGCCAGCTCACCACCGAATCAGGGAGGGGGGACCACTGAAGCTTTCTTT. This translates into CASSPPNQGGGTTEAFF.

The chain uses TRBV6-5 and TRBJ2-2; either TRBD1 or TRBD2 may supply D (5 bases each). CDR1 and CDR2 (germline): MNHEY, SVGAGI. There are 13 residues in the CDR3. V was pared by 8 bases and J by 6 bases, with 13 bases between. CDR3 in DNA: TGTGCCAGCGAGGGGCCAGAGGCCGGGGAGCTGTTTTTT. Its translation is CASEGPEAGELFF.

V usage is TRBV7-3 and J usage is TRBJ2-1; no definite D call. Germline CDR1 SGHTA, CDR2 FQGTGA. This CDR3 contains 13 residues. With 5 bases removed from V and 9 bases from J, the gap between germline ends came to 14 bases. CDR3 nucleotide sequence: TGTGCCAGCAGCCCCGTCTCGATGGGTGAGCAGTTCTTC. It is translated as CASSPVSMGEQFF.

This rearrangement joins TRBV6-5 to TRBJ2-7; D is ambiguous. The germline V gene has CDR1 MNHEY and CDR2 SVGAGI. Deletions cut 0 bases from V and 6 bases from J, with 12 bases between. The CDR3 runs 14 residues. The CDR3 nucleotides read TGTGCCAGCAGTTACTCGATCTCGGGTTTCGAGCAGTACTTC. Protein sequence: CASSYSISGFEQYF.